A single sample gave rise to the 26 T cell receptor beta chains below, sequenced in a study of blood T cell repertoires in COVID-19. TCRdb's table, derived via immunoSEQ multiplex PCR, lists solely in-frame clones and lacks some. The sample has tens of thousands of clones, approximately 90% seen once. Sequenced material: peripheral blood. The receptor set was obtained from a human donor in a cohort sampled during active COVID-19.

The chain couples TRBV9 to TRBJ1-5; 9 positions agree with TRBD1. Trimming at V came to 4 bases and at J to 6 bases, leaving 5 bases not matched to a gene. This CDR3 region has 14 residues. Germline lookup yields CDR1 SGDLS and CDR2 YYNGEE. The CDR3 coding sequence is TGTGCCAGCAGCCCCCGACAGGGGGGTCAGCCCCAGCATTTT. Its translation: CASSPRQGGQPQHF.

The genes are TRBV27 and TRBJ1-1; D may be TRBD1 (5 bases). The V gene lost 5 bases and the J gene lost 8 bases, with 15 bases spanning the gap. The CDR3 runs to 13 residues. Germline V lookup: CDR1 MNHEY, CDR2 SMNVEV (reference sequence). CDR3: CASSTYRQTEAFF. CDR3 bases: TGTGCCAGCAGTACCTATCGACAGACGGAAGCTTTCTTT.

The chain employs TRBV7-2 and TRBJ1-1, with 10 nucleotides matching TRBD1. Germline-derived CDR1 and CDR2 are SGHTA and FQGNSA. This CDR3 has 14 amino acids. V lost 4 bases to trimming and J lost 10 bases; unmatched junction nucleotides: 9. The CDR3 loop is CASSSSGQGRRAFF. The CDR3 DNA follows: TGTGCCAGCAGCTCTTCGGGACAGGGGCGTCGAGCTTTCTTT. The complete variable domain, with remaining parts taken from reference TRBV7-2 and TRBJ1-1, reads GAGVSQSPSNKVTEKGKDVELRCDPISGHTALYWYRQSLGQGLEFLIYFQGNSAPDKSGLPSDRFSAERTGGSVSTLTIQRTQQEDSAVYLCASSSSGQGRRAFFGQGTRLTVV.

The V call is TRBV29-1, the J call TRBJ2-7, with TRBD1 matching over 9 bases. From germline, CDR1 is SQVTM and CDR2 ANQGSEA. With 0 bases clipped from V and 4 bases from J, the junction kept 4 bases outside the gene matches. The CDR3 length is 14 residues. CDR3 region: CSVEDLTGGYEQYF. In DNA form, the CDR3 reads TGCAGCGTTGAAGATCTGACAGGGGGGTACGAGCAGTACTTC.

The chain combines TRBV28 with TRBJ1-2; the match to TRBD1 covers 8 bases. The germline gives CDR1 MDHEN, CDR2 SYDVKM. After removal of 2 bases from V and 8 bases from J, the junction contained 4 bases not matched to a gene. There are 13 residues in the CDR3. The CDR3 DNA reads TGTGCCAGCAGTTTAGGACAGGGAGACGGCTACACCTTC. Amino acids: CASSLGQGDGYTF.

The chain is built from TRBV7-8 and TRBJ1-2; D might be TRBD1 (5 bases). V was cut by 1 base and J by 7 bases, with 7 bases left in between. This CDR3 region has 12 residues. The germline gives CDR1 SGHVS, CDR2 FQNEAQ. In DNA, the CDR3 is TGTGCCAGCAGCTTAGTGCAGGGTGGCTACACCTTC. Protein product: CASSLVQGGYTF. The full variable domain, rest sourced from reference TRBV7-8 and TRBJ1-2, is GAGVSQSPRYKVAKRGQDVALRCDPISGHVSLFWYQQALGQGPEFLTYFQNEAQLDKSGLPSDRFFAERPEGSVSTLKIQRTQQEDSAVYLCASSLVQGGYTFGSGTRLTVV.

V gene TRBV10-3 combines with J gene TRBJ2-1; 11 bases align to TRBD2. The germline V gene has CDR1 ENHRY and CDR2 SYGVKD. V was clipped by 2 bases and J by 14 bases; unmatched bases: 17. The CDR3 spans 17 residues. The CDR3 DNA is TGTGCCATCAGTGAGCGCCTTGCGACTAGCGGGACCTACGGGGAGTTCTTC. It encodes CAISERLATSGTYGEFF.

The gene calls are TRBV9 and TRBJ2-3; a weak D match, TRBD1 (6 bases). Germline V lookup: CDR1 SGDLS, CDR2 YYNGEE. The CDR3 loop spans 16 amino acids. V was shortened by 3 bases and J by 2 bases, with 16 bases between the two germline ends. For the CDR3, the DNA is TGTGCCAGCAGCGCTTCAAGGACAGATTACACAGATACGCAGTATTTT. This translates into CASSASRTDYTDTQYF.

V is TRBV29-1 and J is TRBJ2-5; 7 bases are a match to TRBD1. Germline V CDR1 and CDR2: SQVTM, ANQGSEA. The V gene end was trimmed by 7 bases and the J gene end by 5 bases; junction bases not matched to a gene: 7. This CDR3 has 12 residues. The CDR3 protein is CSGGQPRETQYF. For the CDR3, the DNA is TGCAGCGGGGGACAGCCAAGGGAGACCCAGTACTTC.

The chain recombines TRBV4-3 with TRBJ2-7; D may be TRBD2 (5 bases). The germline V gene encodes CDR1 LGHNA and CDR2 YSLEER. This CDR3 has 13 amino acids. V lost 3 bases and J 7 bases, leaving 13 bases between the germline ends. CDR3 protein: CASSQRQSGEQYF. The CDR3 region has the DNA TGCGCCAGCAGCCAGAGACAATCGGGGGAGCAGTACTTC.

The chain combines TRBV7-2 with TRBJ2-5; the D gene is possibly TRBD1 (5 bases). CDR3 length: 15 residues. The germline V and J ends were trimmed by 2 bases and 2 bases, with 12 bases remaining between them. The germline gives CDR1 SGHTA, CDR2 FQGNSA. The CDR3 region has the DNA TGTGCCAGCAGCTTACGACAGCCTCCTCAAGAGACCCAGTACTTC. This translates into CASSLRQPPQETQYF.

The chain combines TRBV27 with TRBJ2-7; no clear D gene. The CDR3 spans 14 residues. From germline, CDR1 is MNHEY and CDR2 SMNVEV (reference sequence). Trimming stripped 5 bases from V and 0 bases from J, with 11 bases between. In DNA, the CDR3 is TGTGCCAGCAGTGACACGAAGAGCTCCTACGAGCAGTACTTC. The encoded protein is CASSDTKSSYEQYF.

The gene calls are TRBV6-2 or TRBV6-3 and TRBJ2-2, with D tentatively TRBD1 (6 bases). This CDR3 region has 17 residues. The V gene's germline CDR1 is MNHEY and CDR2 SVGEGT. V lost 0 bases, J lost 6 bases, and 17 bases lay in between. The CDR3 nucleotides are TGTGCCAGCAGTTACTCGAATCCAGGGGTGTTTCCCGGGGAGCTGTTTTTT. Amino acids: CASSYSNPGVFPGELFF.

This sequence joins TRBV11-2 and TRBJ2-7; 7 positions agree with TRBD2. With 1 base clipped from V and 4 bases from J, the junction kept 7 bases outside the gene matches. CDR1 and CDR2 from the germline V gene are SGHAT and FQNNGV. This CDR3 contains 15 residues. This CDR3 reads CASSLGASGEYEQYF. Here the CDR3 DNA reads TGTGCCAGCAGCTTAGGGGCTAGCGGAGAATACGAGCAGTACTTC.

This chain uses TRBV4-3 with TRBJ2-1; TRBD2 matches 8 bases. Germline CDR1 reads LGHNA; CDR2 reads YSLEER. This CDR3 spans 17 amino acids. V was clipped by 1 base and J by 4 bases; unmatched bases: 9. In DNA form, the CDR3 reads TGCGCCAGCAGCCAAGGCCGTGCTAGCGGGCAATACAATGAGCAGTTCTTC. As protein: CASSQGRASGQYNEQFF.

J is TRBJ1-6 and V is TRBV3-1 (or the pseudogene TRBV3-2); D not certain. Deletions cut 1 base from V and 10 bases from J, with 8 bases between. The CDR3 spans 13 residues. CDR1 and CDR2 from the germline V gene are LGHDT and YNNKEL (reference sequence). The CDR3 coding sequence is TGTGCCAGCAGCCAAGGGAGTGCCTCACCCCTCCACTTT. It specifies CASSQGSASPLHF.

The chain joins TRBV10-3 to TRBJ1-2, with 7 bases that match TRBD1. CDR1 and CDR2 (germline): ENHRY, SYGVKD. The CDR3 consists of 16 residues. J gave up 0 bases and V 8 bases, and 12 bases lay outside the gene matches. CDR3 DNA sequence: TGTGCCATCCACGGGACAGACGAACAAGCTAACTATGGCTACACCTTC. It is translated as CAIHGTDEQANYGYTF.

V gene TRBV20-1 combines with J gene TRBJ2-2; no firm D call. The germline V gene has CDR1 DFQATT and CDR2 SNEGSKA (reference sequence). V was shortened by 4 bases and J by 7 bases, with 7 bases between the two germline ends. The CDR3 sequence is 11 residues long. CDR3 in DNA: TGCAGTGCTAAGCTAGTCGGGGAGCTGTTTTTT. Amino acids: CSAKLVGELFF.

The rearrangement uses TRBV3-1 (or the pseudogene TRBV3-2) and TRBJ2-5, with D perhaps TRBD1 (6 bases). In germline, CDR1 is LGHDT, CDR2 YNNKEL (reference sequence). With 7 bases removed from V and 5 bases from J, the gap between germline ends came to 14 bases. CDR3 length: 13 residues. CDR3 in amino acids: CASKLQGRETQYF. The CDR3 DNA is TGTGCCAGCAAACTACAGGGCCGGGAGACCCAGTACTTC.

The chain recombines TRBV20-1 with TRBJ1-4; 8 bases match TRBD1. V dropped 3 bases and J dropped 2; count of bases not matched to a gene: 5. The CDR3 is made up of 15 amino acids. The germline CDR1 and CDR2 sequences are DFQATT and SNEGSKA (reference sequence). CDR3 loop: CSASQGANTNEKLFF. The CDR3 nucleotides are TGCAGTGCTAGTCAGGGGGCTAATACTAATGAAAAACTGTTTTTT.

V usage is TRBV4-2 and J usage is TRBJ2-3; 14 nucleotides match TRBD2. The germline CDR1 and CDR2 sequences are LGHNA and YNFKEQ. The CDR3 contains 14 residues. V shed 1 base, J shed 12 bases, and the junction held 3 bases outside the gene matches. CDR3 in amino acids: CASSQGLAGGAQYF. The CDR3 DNA sequence: TGTGCCAGCAGCCAAGGACTAGCGGGGGGGGCTCAGTATTTT.

V is TRBV6-2 or TRBV6-3 and J is TRBJ2-2; 9 nucleotides match TRBD2. Per the germline V gene, CDR1 is MNHEY and CDR2 is SVGEGT. This CDR3 is 18 amino acids long. Trimming removed 4 bases from V and 5 bases from J; junction bases left unmatched: 14. CDR3 sequence: CASSFPVLAGIGTGELFF. In DNA, the CDR3 is TGTGCCAGCAGTTTCCCGGTTCTAGCGGGGATCGGAACCGGGGAGCTGTTTTTT.

V is TRBV3-1 (or the pseudogene TRBV3-2) and J is TRBJ1-5; 10 bases are a match to TRBD1. The CDR3 has 15 residues. CDR1 is LGHDT, CDR2 YNNKEL, per germline (reference sequence). Losses at the gene ends were 1 base for V and 6 bases for J; bases not matched to a gene: 3. The CDR3 nucleotides are TGTGCCAGCAGCCAAGGACAGGGGGCGGCTCAGCCCCAGCATTTT. It translates to CASSQGQGAAQPQHF.

The V gene is TRBV7-3, the J gene TRBJ2-7; 9 bases are a match to TRBD1. CDR1 and CDR2 (germline): SGHTA, FQGTGA. There are 13 residues in the CDR3. V lost 4 bases, J lost 6 bases, and 4 bases stayed unmatched. CDR3: CASSSGQGLEQYF. As DNA, the CDR3 is TGTGCCAGCAGCTCGGGACAGGGCCTCGAGCAGTACTTC.

The gene calls are TRBV5-1 and TRBJ2-1; no definite D call. This CDR3 has 15 amino acids. Looked up from germline, CDR1 is SGHRS and CDR2 is YFSETQ. Trimming left V 0 bases short and J 0 bases short, with 7 bases between. The CDR3: CASSLASSSYNEQFF. The CDR3 DNA follows: TGCGCCAGCAGCTTGGCGAGTAGCTCCTACAATGAGCAGTTCTTC.

The V gene is TRBV19, the J gene TRBJ1-1; D not resolved. Trimming took 7 bases from V and 1 from J, leaving 13 bases between them. From germline, CDR1 is LNHDA and CDR2 SQIVND (reference sequence). This CDR3 is 14 amino acids long. The CDR3, as DNA: TGTGCCAGTACCATATTCCGGGGGAACACTGAAGCTTTCTTT. It specifies CASTIFRGNTEAFF.